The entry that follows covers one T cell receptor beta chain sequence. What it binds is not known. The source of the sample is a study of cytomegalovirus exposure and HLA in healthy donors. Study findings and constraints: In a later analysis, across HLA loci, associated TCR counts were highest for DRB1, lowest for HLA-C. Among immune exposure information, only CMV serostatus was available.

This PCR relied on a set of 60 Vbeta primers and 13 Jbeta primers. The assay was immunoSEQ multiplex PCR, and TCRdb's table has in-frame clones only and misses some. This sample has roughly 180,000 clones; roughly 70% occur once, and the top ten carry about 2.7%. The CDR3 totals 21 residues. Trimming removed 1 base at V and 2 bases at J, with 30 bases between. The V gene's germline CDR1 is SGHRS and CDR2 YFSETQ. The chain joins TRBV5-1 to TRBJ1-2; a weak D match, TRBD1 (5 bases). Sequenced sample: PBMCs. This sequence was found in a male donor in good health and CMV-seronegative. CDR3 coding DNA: TGCGCCAGCAGCTTGCCCATTGCGTCTTCGGACTCGGGGGTTTTAAACTATGGCTACACCTTC. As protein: CASSLPIASSDSGVLNYGYTF.